This T cell receptor beta chain derives from a study of CD8 T cells in ankylosing spondylitis. Points from the study as a whole: Reportedly, significant enrichment of disease-linked clones occurred in matched ankylosing spondylitis synovial fluid. Typical of ankylosing spondylitis blood, it appeared, was a TCR beta motif of roughly eight highly homologous variants.

To note about this clonotype: Its antigen is as yet unknown.

The CDR3 totals 15 residues. V was clipped by 3 bases and J by 2 bases, with 11 bases between them. With molecular barcodes, quantitative 5'-RACE was used to make the TCR beta libraries. TCRdb re-called the 5' RACE reads with MiXCR, one entry per CDR3 protein. The data hold approximately 150,000 distinct CDR3 sequences, with about 32% observed a single time. This chain links TRBV12-3 or TRBV12-4 with TRBJ1-5; possibly TRBD1 for D (5 bases). Sequencing was done on a sample of synovial fluid, either unsorted or a sorted T cell fraction (not recorded which). This sequence originates from a male donor with ankylosing spondylitis. CDR3 nucleotides: TGTGCCAGCAGTTTGTCAGGGCTTGGCAATCAGCCCCAGCATTTT. Its translation: CASSLSGLGNQPQHF.